The TCR beta chain under discussion was sequenced for a study of blood T cell repertoires in COVID-19. Study-level information: Sites in the United States, Italy and Spain provided acute and convalescent COVID-19 samples.

Researchers sorted participants into cohorts using their self-reported clinical history. A few counts support this clone. TCRdb keeps only in-frame clones here, not all; method: immunoSEQ multiplex PCR. Of some 340,000 clones in the sample, 85% to 95% were seen once. Per germline, CDR1 SGHRS and CDR2 YFSETQ. Losses at the gene ends were 4 bases for V and 1 base for J; bases not matched to a gene: 5. The CDR3 length is 16 residues. The rearrangement links TRBV5-1 to TRBJ2-2; 9 positions match TRBD1. The receptor's source is a woman aged 30 to 39 who had been exposed to COVID-19. Sequenced sample: PBMCs or T cells enriched from blood (not recorded which). CDR3: CASSPPGQGNTGELFF. In nucleotides, the CDR3 is TGCGCCAGCAGCCCACCGGGACAGGGGAACACCGGGGAGCTGTTTTTT.